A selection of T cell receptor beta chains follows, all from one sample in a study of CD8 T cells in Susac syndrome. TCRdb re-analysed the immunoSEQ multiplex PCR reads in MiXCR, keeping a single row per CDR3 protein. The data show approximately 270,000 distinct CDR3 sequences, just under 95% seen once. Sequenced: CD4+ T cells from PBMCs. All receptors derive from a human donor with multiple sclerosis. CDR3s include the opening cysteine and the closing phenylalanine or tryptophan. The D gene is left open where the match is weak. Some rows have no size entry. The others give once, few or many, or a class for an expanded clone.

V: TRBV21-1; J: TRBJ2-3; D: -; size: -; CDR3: CASRIKPRGPTDTQYF; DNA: TGTGCCAGCAGAATAAAACCTCGGGGTCCCACAGATACGCAGTATTTT
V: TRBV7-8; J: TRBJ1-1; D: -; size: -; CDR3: CASSASLDTEAFF; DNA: TGTGCCAGCAGCGCTAGTTTGGACACTGAAGCTTTCTTT
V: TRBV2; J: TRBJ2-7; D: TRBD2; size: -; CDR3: CASGKAGTYEQYF; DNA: TGTGCCAGCGGAAAAGCGGGGACCTACGAGCAGTACTTC
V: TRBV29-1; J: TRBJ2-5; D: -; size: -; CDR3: CSGRGGLETQYF; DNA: TGCAGCGGACGTGGTGGCTTGGAGACCCAGTACTTC
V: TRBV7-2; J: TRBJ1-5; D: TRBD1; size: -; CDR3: CASSFGTGKQPQHF; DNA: TGTGCCAGCAGTTTTGGGACAGGGAAACAGCCCCAGCATTTT
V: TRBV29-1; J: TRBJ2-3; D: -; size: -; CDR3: CSVEEFQGTNTQYF; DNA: TGCAGCGTTGAAGAATTCCAGGGGACGAATACGCAGTATTTT
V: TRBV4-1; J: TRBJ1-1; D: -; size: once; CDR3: CASSRGGGLTEAFF; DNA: TGCGCCAGCAGCCGAGGGGGTGGTCTGACTGAAGCTTTCTTT
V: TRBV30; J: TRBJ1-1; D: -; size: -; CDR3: CAWIGRSNTEAFF; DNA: TGTGCCTGGATAGGGCGGTCGAACACTGAAGCTTTCTTT
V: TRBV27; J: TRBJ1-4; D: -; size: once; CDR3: CASSGRGTNEKLFF; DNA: TGTGCCAGCAGTGGGAGGGGGACTAATGAAAAACTGTTTTTT
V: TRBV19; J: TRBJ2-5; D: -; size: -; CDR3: CASGQSQETQYF; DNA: TGTGCCAGCGGACAATCCCAAGAGACCCAGTACTTC
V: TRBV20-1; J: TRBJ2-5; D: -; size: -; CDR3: CSARDSNGQETQYF; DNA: TGCAGTGCTAGAGACTCCAACGGGCAAGAGACCCAGTACTTC
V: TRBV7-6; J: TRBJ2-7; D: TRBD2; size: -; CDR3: CASSPGRAGGSYEQYF; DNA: TGTGCCAGCAGCCCCGGAAGGGCGGGGGGTTCCTACGAGCAGTACTTC
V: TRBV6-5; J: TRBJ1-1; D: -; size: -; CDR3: CASSYLRWGTRTEAFF; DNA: TGTGCCAGCAGTTACCTCCGTTGGGGGACAAGGACTGAAGCTTTCTTT
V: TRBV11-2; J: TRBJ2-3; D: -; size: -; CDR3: CASSLWAGATDTQYF; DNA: TGTGCCAGCAGCTTATGGGCAGGGGCTACAGATACGCAGTATTTT
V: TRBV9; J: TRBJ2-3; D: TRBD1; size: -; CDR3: CASSVAGGAGDTQYF; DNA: TGTGCCAGCAGCGTAGCAGGGGGAGCAGGAGATACGCAGTATTTT
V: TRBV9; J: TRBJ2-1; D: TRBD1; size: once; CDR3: CASSVGTGVYHEQFF; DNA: TGTGCCAGCAGCGTAGGGACAGGGGTCTACCATGAGCAGTTCTTC